This T cell receptor beta chain was retrieved from a study of CD8 T cells in ankylosing spondylitis. Using quantitative 5'-RACE with molecular barcodes, the authors made TCR beta libraries. In TCRdb, the 5' RACE reads were re-called with MiXCR into one record per CDR3 protein. Among roughly 700,000 distinct CDR3 sequences, around 20% were seen once, and the ten largest hold roughly a fifth. On this clonotype itself: Its antigen is unknown.

This CDR3 has 21 amino acids. With 5 bases clipped from V and 0 bases from J, the junction kept 16 bases outside the gene matches. From germline, CDR1 is SGHAT and CDR2 FQNNGV. Regarding the study as a whole: Reportedly, disease-linked clones are significantly enriched in ankylosing spondylitis patients' matched synovial fluid. CD8+ disease-linked clones were present at relatively low frequencies in blood. Seemingly characteristic of ankylosing spondylitis blood was a TCR beta motif consisting of eight highly homologous variants.

Sequencing was performed on blood, either unsorted or a sorted T cell fraction (not recorded which). The TCR sequence derives from a male donor with ankylosing spondylitis. J is TRBJ2-7 and V is TRBV11-2; TRBD2 matches 16 bases. CDR3 sequence reads: CASSPKPGLAGGIRSSYEQYF. CDR3 DNA: TGTGCCAGCAGCCCAAAACCGGGACTAGCGGGGGGGATTCGTAGCTCCTACGAGCAGTACTTC.